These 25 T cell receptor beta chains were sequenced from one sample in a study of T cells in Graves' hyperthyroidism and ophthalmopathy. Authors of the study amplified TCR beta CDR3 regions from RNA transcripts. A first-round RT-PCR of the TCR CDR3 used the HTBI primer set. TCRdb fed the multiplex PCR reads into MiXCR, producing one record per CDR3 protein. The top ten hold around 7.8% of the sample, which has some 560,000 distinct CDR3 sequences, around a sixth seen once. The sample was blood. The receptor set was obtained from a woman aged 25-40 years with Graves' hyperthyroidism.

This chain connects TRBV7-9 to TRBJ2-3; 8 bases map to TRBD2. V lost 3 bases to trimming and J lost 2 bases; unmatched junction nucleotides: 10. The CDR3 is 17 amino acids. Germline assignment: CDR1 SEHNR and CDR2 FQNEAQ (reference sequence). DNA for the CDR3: TGTGCCAGCAGCTTCCTAAGCGGGAGACCCAACACAGATACGCAGTATTTT. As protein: CASSFLSGRPNTDTQYF.

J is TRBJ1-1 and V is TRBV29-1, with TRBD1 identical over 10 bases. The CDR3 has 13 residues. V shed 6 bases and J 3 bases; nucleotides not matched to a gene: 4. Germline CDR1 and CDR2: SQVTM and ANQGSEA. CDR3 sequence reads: CSVAGTGDTEAFF. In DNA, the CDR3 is TGCAGCGTCGCCGGGACAGGGGACACTGAAGCTTTCTTT.

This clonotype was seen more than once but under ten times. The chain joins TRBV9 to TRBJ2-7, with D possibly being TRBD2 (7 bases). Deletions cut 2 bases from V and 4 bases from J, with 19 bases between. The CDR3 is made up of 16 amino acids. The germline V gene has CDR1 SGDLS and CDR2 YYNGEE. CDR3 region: CASSVRGASGPYEQYF. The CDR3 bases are TGTGCCAGCAGCGTGAGGGGGGCTAGCGGACCATACGAGCAGTACTTC.

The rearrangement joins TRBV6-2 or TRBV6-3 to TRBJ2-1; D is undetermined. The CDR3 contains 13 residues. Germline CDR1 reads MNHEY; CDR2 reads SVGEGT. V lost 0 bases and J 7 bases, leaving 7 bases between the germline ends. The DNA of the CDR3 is TGTGCCAGCAGTTACTCAGGTCGGAATGAGCAGTTCTTC. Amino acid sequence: CASSYSGRNEQFF.

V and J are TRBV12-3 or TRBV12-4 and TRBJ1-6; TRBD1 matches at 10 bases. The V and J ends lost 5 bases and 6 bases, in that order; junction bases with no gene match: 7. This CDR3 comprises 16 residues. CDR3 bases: TGTGCCAGCAGTCTGACAGGGGGCCTAGTTAATTCACCCCTCCACTTT. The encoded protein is CASSLTGGLVNSPLHF.

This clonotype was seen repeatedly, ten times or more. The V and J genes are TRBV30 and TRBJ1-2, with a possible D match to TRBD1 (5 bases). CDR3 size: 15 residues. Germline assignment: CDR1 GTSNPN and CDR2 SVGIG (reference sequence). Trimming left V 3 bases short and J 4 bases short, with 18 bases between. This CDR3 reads CAWRGRARGTYGYTF. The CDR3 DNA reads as TGTGCCTGGAGGGGTAGGGCAAGGGGAACCTATGGCTACACCTTC.

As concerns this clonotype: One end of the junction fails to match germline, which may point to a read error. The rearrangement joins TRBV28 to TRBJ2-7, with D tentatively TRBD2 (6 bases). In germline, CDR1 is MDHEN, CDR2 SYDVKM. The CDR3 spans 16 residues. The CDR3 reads CASGLAGGGWTYEQYF. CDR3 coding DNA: TGTGCCAGCGGTTTGGCGGGTGGGGGGTGGACCTACGAGCAGTACTTC.

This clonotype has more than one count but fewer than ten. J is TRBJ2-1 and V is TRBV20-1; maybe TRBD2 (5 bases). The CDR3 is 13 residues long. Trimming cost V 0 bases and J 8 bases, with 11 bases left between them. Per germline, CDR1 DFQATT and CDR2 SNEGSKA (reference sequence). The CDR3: CSAREPSRDEQFF. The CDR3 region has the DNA TGCAGTGCTAGAGAACCTAGCCGGGATGAGCAGTTCTTC.

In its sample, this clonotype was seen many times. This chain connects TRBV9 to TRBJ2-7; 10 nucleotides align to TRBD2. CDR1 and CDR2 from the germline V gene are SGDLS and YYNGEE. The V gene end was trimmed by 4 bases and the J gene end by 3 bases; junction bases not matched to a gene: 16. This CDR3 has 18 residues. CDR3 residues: CASSIGTSDRLTVYEQYF. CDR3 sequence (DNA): TGTGCCAGCAGCATCGGGACTAGCGATCGTCTTACCGTCTACGAGCAGTACTTC.

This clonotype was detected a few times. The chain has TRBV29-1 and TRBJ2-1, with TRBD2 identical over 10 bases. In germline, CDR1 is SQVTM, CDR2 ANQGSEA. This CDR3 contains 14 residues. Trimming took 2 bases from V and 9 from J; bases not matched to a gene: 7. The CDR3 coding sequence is TGCAGCGTTGAAACCAGCGGGAGGGCCAGTGAGCAGTTCTTC. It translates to CSVETSGRASEQFF.

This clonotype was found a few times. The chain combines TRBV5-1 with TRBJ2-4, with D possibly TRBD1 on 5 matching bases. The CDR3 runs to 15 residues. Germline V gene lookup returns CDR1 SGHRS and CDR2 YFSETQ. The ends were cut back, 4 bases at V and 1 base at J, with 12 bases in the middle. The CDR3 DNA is TGCGCCAGCAGCGTCAGGGTGGGTGCCAAAAACATTCAGTACTTC. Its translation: CASSVRVGAKNIQYF.

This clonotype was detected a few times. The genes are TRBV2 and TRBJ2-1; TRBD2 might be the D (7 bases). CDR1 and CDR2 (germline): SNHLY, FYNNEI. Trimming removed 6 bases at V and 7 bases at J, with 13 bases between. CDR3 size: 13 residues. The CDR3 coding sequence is TGTGCCAGCAGCCGGGGGGCGCAAAATGAGCAGTTCTTC. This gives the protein CASSRGAQNEQFF.

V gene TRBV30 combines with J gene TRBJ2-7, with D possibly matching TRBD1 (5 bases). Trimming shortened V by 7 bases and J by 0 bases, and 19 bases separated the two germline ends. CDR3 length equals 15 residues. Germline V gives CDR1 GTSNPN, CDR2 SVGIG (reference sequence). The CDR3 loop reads CAFAGHPKSSYEQYF. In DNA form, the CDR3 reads TGTGCCTTCGCCGGACACCCGAAGAGCTCCTACGAGCAGTACTTC.

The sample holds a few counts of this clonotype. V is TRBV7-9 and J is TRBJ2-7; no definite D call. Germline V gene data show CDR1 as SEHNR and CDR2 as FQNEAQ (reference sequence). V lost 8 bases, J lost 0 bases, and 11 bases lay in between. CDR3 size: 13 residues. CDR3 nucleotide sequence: TGTGCCAGCGGGCGGACGGACTCCTACGAGCAGTACTTC. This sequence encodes CASGRTDSYEQYF.

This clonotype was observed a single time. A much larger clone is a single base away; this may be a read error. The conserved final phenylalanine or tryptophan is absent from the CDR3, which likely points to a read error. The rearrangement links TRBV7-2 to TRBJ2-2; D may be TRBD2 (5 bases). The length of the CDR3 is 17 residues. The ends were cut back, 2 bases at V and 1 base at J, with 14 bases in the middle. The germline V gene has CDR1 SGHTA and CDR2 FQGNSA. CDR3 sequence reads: CASSLPAASLNTGELFL. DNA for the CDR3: TGTGCCAGCAGCTTACCCGCCGCTAGCCTGAACACCGGGGAGCTGTTTCTT.

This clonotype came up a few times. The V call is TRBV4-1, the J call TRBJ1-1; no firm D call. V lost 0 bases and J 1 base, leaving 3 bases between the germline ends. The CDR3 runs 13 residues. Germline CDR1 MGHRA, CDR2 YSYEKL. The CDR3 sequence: CASSQERNTEAFF. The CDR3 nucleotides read TGCGCCAGCAGCCAAGAGAGGAACACTGAAGCTTTCTTT.

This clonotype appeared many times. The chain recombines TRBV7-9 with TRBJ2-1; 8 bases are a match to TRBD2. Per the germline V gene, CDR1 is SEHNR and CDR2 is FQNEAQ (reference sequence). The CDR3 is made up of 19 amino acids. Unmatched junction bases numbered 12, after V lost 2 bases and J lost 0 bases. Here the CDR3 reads CASSLQRELVPSSYNEQFF. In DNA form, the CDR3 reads TGTGCCAGCAGCTTACAGCGGGAGCTCGTGCCGAGCTCCTACAATGAGCAGTTCTTC.

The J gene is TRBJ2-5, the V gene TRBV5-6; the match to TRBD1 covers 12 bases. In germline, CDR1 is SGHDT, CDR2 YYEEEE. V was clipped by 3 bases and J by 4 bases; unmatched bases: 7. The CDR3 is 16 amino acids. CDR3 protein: CASSYIRDRGLETQYF. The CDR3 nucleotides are TGTGCCAGCAGCTACATCCGGGACAGGGGGCTAGAGACCCAGTACTTC.

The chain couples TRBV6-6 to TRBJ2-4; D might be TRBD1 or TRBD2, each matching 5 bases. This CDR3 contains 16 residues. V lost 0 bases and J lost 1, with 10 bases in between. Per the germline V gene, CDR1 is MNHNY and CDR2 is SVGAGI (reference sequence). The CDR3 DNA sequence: TGTGCCAGCAGTTACTCGATAGAGGGGGCCAAAAACATTCAGTACTTC. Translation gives CASSYSIEGAKNIQYF.

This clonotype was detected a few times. CDR3 sequence reads: CASSFLGDTEAFF. The CDR3, as DNA: TGTGCCAGCAGTTTTCTAGGGGACACTGAAGCTTTCTTT. This sequence joins TRBV12-3 or TRBV12-4 and TRBJ1-1, with a tentative D call TRBD1 (5 bases). The CDR3 has 13 amino acids. V was cut by 3 bases and J by 3 bases, with 8 bases left in between.

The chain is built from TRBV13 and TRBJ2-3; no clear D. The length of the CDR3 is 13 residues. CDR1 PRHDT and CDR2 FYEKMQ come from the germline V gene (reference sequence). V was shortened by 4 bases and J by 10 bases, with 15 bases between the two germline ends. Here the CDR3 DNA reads TGTGCCAGCAGCTCCTGGCGTTCACCGGCGCAGTATTTT. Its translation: CASSSWRSPAQYF.

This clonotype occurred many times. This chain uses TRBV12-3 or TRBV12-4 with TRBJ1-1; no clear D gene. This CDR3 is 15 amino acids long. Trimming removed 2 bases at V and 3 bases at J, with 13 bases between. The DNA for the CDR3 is TGTGCCAGCAGTTTATCCCTGCCCATGGACACTGAAGCTTTCTTT. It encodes CASSLSLPMDTEAFF.

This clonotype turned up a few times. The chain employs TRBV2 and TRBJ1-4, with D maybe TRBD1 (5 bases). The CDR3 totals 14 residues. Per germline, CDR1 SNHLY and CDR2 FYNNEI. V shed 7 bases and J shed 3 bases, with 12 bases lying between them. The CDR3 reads CASNPGPANEKLFF. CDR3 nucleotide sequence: TGTGCCAGCAACCCAGGGCCGGCTAATGAAAAACTGTTTTTT.

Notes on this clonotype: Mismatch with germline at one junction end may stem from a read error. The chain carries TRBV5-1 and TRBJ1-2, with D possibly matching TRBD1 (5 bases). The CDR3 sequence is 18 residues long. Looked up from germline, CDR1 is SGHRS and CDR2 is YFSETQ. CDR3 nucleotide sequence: TGTGCCAGCAGCTTGGCCCAGCTACGAGACGGGACTAGCTATGGCTACACCTTC. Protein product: CASSLAQLRDGTSYGYTF.

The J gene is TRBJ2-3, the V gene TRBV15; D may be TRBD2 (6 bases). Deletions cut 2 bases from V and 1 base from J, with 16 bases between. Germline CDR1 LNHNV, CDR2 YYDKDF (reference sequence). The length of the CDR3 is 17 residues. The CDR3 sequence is CATSRRRTTRGTDTQYF. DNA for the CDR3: TGTGCCACCAGCAGAAGGCGGACTACCCGCGGCACAGATACGCAGTATTTT.